This passage covers 25 T cell receptor beta chains from one sample sequenced in a study of T cells in Graves' hyperthyroidism and ophthalmopathy. Authors of the study amplified TCR beta CDR3 regions from RNA transcripts. The HTBI primer set served for first-round RT-PCR of the TCR CDR3. MiXCR was run by TCRdb on the multiplex PCR reads, yielding one entry per CDR3 protein. The sample has over 300,000 distinct CDR3 sequences, more than 11% seen once; the top ten hold 8% to 13%. Sequencing input: blood. The origin of the receptors is a woman aged 55-70 years with Graves' hyperthyroidism.

This clonotype has at least ten counts. The chain carries TRBV6-5 and TRBJ2-3, with D perhaps assigned TRBD1 or TRBD2 (5 bases each). Trimming left V 2 bases short and J 6 bases short, with 15 bases between. The CDR3 length is 15 residues. Per the germline V gene, CDR1 is MNHEY and CDR2 is SVGAGI. The CDR3 sequence is CASSYRVRERDTQYF. The CDR3 coding sequence is TGTGCCAGCAGTTACAGGGTCAGGGAGAGGGATACGCAGTATTTT.

The chain has TRBV20-1 and TRBJ2-3; 12 bases match TRBD2. CDR3 length: 13 amino acids. J lost 6 bases, V lost 5 bases, and 3 bases had no gene match. Germline CDR1 reads DFQATT; CDR2 reads SNEGSKA (reference sequence). DNA of the CDR3: TGCAGTGCTGGACTAGCGGGAAGTGATACGCAGTATTTT. Translating gives CSAGLAGSDTQYF.

The V call is TRBV5-1, the J call TRBJ2-2, with D perhaps given as TRBD1 or TRBD2 (5 bases each). CDR3 size: 14 residues. Trimming took off 2 bases at V and 4 bases at J, with 9 bases between the two ends. The germline gives CDR1 SGHRS, CDR2 YFSETQ. DNA for the CDR3: TGCGCCAGCAGCTTTTGGGACGCCACCGGGGAGCTGTTTTTT. Translation: CASSFWDATGELFF. The whole variable domain, filled in from reference TRBV5-1 and TRBJ2-2, reads KAGVTQTPRYLIKTRGQQVTLSCSPISGHRSVSWYQQTPGQGLQFLFEYFSETQRNKGNFPGRFSGRQFSNSRSEMNVSTLELGDSALYLCASSFWDATGELFFGEGSRLTVL.

This clonotype was observed many times. A much larger clone differs from this one at a single base, so this may be a read error. The rearrangement joins TRBV3-1 to TRBJ1-1, with a possible D match to TRBD1 (6 bases). CDR1 is LGHDT and CDR2 is YNNKEL in the germline V gene (reference sequence). V was cut by 4 bases and J by 4 bases, with 16 bases left in between. The CDR3 is 15 residues long. This CDR3 reads CASSPQGEASTEAFF. CDR3 nucleotides: TGTGCCAGCAGCCCACAGGGTGAGGCGAGCACTGAAGCTTTCTTT.

Note on this clonotype: This may be a read error, as it is one base from a much larger clone. The chain combines TRBV2 with TRBJ2-7, with D perhaps TRBD1 (6 bases). The germline V and J ends were trimmed by 8 bases and 6 bases, with 20 bases remaining between them. There are 14 residues in the CDR3. The germline V gene has CDR1 SNHLY and CDR2 FYNNEI. The DNA of the CDR3 is TGTGCCAGCGGTGTCGCAGGGGTTGTTGGCGAGCAGTACTTC. Its translation: CASGVAGVVGEQYF.

This rearrangement joins TRBV29-1 to TRBJ2-3; no clear D gene. Germline V gives CDR1 SQVTM, CDR2 ANQGSEA. V dropped 4 bases and J dropped 4 bases, with 3 bases sitting between them. There are 10 residues in the CDR3. The DNA for the CDR3 is TGCAGCGTTGGGCCAGATACGCAGTATTTT. This translates into CSVGPDTQYF.

This clonotype was picked up many times. The J gene is TRBJ2-3, the V gene TRBV6-6; the match to TRBD2 covers 8 bases. V gave up 0 bases and J gave up 0 bases; unmatched junction bases: 2. The length of the CDR3 is 16 residues. Germline V lookup: CDR1 MNHNY, CDR2 SVGAGI (reference sequence). The CDR3, as DNA: TGTGCCAGCAGTTACTCGACTAGCGTTAGCACAGATACGCAGTATTTT. Translation gives CASSYSTSVSTDTQYF.

J is TRBJ2-7 and V is TRBV7-6; D may be TRBD2 (5 bases). Germline V CDR1 and CDR2: SGHVS, FNYEAQ. The CDR3 consists of 15 residues. The ends were cut back, 1 base at V and 5 bases at J, with 15 bases in the middle. The CDR3 region is CASSLVVGALDEQYF. CDR3 sequence (DNA): TGTGCCAGCAGCTTAGTGGTGGGAGCGCTCGACGAGCAGTACTTC.

This clonotype has a count of ten or more. The chain joins TRBV7-2 to TRBJ1-2, with TRBD1 matching over 8 bases. The ends lost 5 bases at V and 4 bases at J; junction bases unmatched: 9. Looked up from germline, CDR1 is SGHTA and CDR2 is FQGNSA. This CDR3 spans 15 amino acids. CDR3 in DNA: TGTGCCAGCAGCCGACCGGACAGGGTCGGCTATGGCTACACCTTC. It yields the protein CASSRPDRVGYGYTF.

The gene calls are TRBV6-2 or TRBV6-3 and TRBJ1-3; D is unclear. The CDR3 totals 16 residues. Germline V lookup: CDR1 MNHEY, CDR2 SVGEGT. Trimming stripped 2 bases from V and 2 bases from J, with 13 bases between. CDR3 in amino acids: CASSYSGVEPGNTIYF. The CDR3 coding sequence is TGTGCCAGCAGTTACAGTGGGGTGGAACCTGGAAACACCATATATTTT.

This clonotype was counted many times. The chain employs TRBV2 and TRBJ2-7; 7 bases map to TRBD2. CDR3 size: 16 residues. The V segment lost 3 bases and the J segment 3 bases; nucleotides outside the gene matches: 11. Germline V gene sequence: CDR1 SNHLY, CDR2 FYNNEI. CDR3 residues: CASSERRASGNYEQYF. CDR3 sequence (DNA): TGTGCCAGCAGTGAGAGGCGGGCTAGCGGAAACTACGAGCAGTACTTC.

As for this clonotype: A much more abundant neighbour one base away suggests this may be a read error. This chain connects TRBV6-1 to TRBJ1-1, with TRBD1 matching 7 bases. The V segment lost 6 bases and the J segment 7 bases; nucleotides outside the gene matches: 11. The CDR3 runs to 14 residues. Germline values: CDR1 MNHNS, CDR2 SASEGT. The CDR3 DNA is TGTGCCAGCAGGACAGGGCCGGTAGGACTTGAAGCTTTCTTT. It is translated as CASRTGPVGLEAFF.

A note on this clonotype: A read error is possible here, since a much larger clone lies one base away. The V gene is TRBV12-3 or TRBV12-4, the J gene TRBJ2-2; D may be TRBD1 or TRBD2 (5 bases each). The CDR3 length is 14 residues. Here the CDR3 reads CASSLTALVGEPFF. The CDR3, as DNA: TGTGCCAGCAGTTTGACAGCGTTGGTCGGGGAGCCGTTTTTT.

At least ten counts were recorded for this clonotype. The genes are TRBV28 and TRBJ2-1; maybe TRBD2 (6 bases). CDR3 length: 15 amino acids. Germline CDR1 MDHEN, CDR2 SYDVKM. Trimming cost V 4 bases and J 4 bases, with 14 bases left between them. CDR3 coding DNA: TGTGCCAGCAGTTCATTAGCGGAGGTTTACAATGAGCAGTTCTTC. It yields the protein CASSSLAEVYNEQFF.

This clonotype was seen many times. The gene calls are TRBV30 and TRBJ2-1; 9 bases align to TRBD2. The CDR3 contains 13 residues. V dropped 2 bases and J dropped 9; count of bases not matched to a gene: 5. Germline V lookup: CDR1 GTSNPN, CDR2 SVGIG (reference sequence). The CDR3 loop is CAWSWAGGGEQFF. CDR3 coding DNA: TGTGCCTGGAGTTGGGCGGGAGGGGGTGAGCAGTTCTTC.

This clonotype showed up many times. The chain is built from TRBV20-1 and TRBJ1-2, with D uncertain. Germline V lookup: CDR1 DFQATT, CDR2 SNEGSKA (reference sequence). Trimming pared 0 bases from V and 6 bases from J, leaving 14 bases between. The CDR3 covers 14 residues. CDR3 sequence reads: CSARDGLVADGYTF. As DNA, the CDR3 is TGCAGTGCTAGAGATGGTCTGGTGGCAGATGGCTACACCTTC.

This clonotype was seen many times. This chain connects TRBV19 to TRBJ2-6; D may be TRBD1 (6 bases). Germline-derived CDR1 and CDR2 are LNHDA and SQIVND (reference sequence). Between the trimmed V and J ends, which lost 5 bases and 0 bases, there was a span of 20 bases. The CDR3 has 19 residues. The CDR3 here is CASSQVGQHLSSGANVLTF. Here the CDR3 DNA reads TGTGCCAGTAGTCAAGTCGGACAGCACCTAAGCTCTGGGGCCAACGTCCTGACTTTC.

This clonotype was seen repeatedly, ten times or more. The chain combines TRBV5-5 with TRBJ2-1, with 9 nucleotides matching TRBD2. CDR1 SGHKS and CDR2 YYEKEE come from the germline V gene (reference sequence). The CDR3 runs to 16 residues. Trimming cost V 2 bases and J 7 bases; bases outside gene matches: 10. CDR3 residues: CASSLAGGPAWNEQFF. For the CDR3, the DNA is TGTGCCAGCAGCTTAGCGGGAGGTCCCGCCTGGAATGAGCAGTTCTTC.

This clonotype was counted many times. The V gene is TRBV12-5, the J gene TRBJ2-7; TRBD1 matches 7 bases. Trimming at V came to 1 base and at J to 0 bases, leaving 9 bases not matched to a gene. Germline CDR1 and CDR2: LGHNT and FRNRAP. This CDR3 is 17 amino acids long. DNA of the CDR3: TGTGCTAGTGGTTTGGACCGGTGGACAGGCGCCTCCTACGAGCAGTACTTC. Encoded protein: CASGLDRWTGASYEQYF.

In this sample, this clonotype turned up many times. The junction differs from germline at one of its ends, possibly a read error. This chain uses TRBV2 with TRBJ2-1; either TRBD1 or TRBD2 may supply D (6 bases each). Germline CDR1 SNHLY, CDR2 FYNNEI. CDR3 size: 14 residues. This chain's CDR3 is CANSEGGGADEQFF. CDR3 nucleotide sequence: TGTGCCAACAGTGAGGGGGGCGGAGCGGATGAGCAGTTCTTC.

V and J are TRBV5-1 and TRBJ1-4; no reliable D call. Trimming cost V 0 bases and J 2 bases, with 11 bases left between them. Germline V gives CDR1 SGHRS, CDR2 YFSETQ. The CDR3 totals 16 residues. The CDR3 coding sequence is TGCGCCAGCAGCTTGGAACCTAGCGGGACTAATGAAAAACTGTTTTTT. It codes for CASSLEPSGTNEKLFF.

Written as DNA, the CDR3 is TGTGCCAGCAGTTTGGGGCGGTTTAATGAAAAACTGTTTTTT. It codes for CASSLGRFNEKLFF. The V gene is TRBV12-3 or TRBV12-4, the J gene TRBJ1-4; D perhaps matches TRBD1 (5 bases). V lost 3 bases and J 4 bases, leaving 9 bases between the germline ends. The CDR3 runs to 14 residues.

The J gene is TRBJ2-5, the V gene TRBV7-8; D is undetermined. V was trimmed by 1 base and J by 1 base, leaving 10 bases between them. The CDR3 totals 15 residues. Germline CDR1 reads SGHVS; CDR2 reads FQNEAQ. The CDR3, as DNA: TGTGCCAGCAGCTTAGGGGTGGCACTCCAAGAGACCCAGTACTTC. Its translation is CASSLGVALQETQYF.

This rearrangement joins TRBV7-3 to TRBJ2-1; D is unclear. CDR3 length: 13 amino acids. V lost 1 base and J lost 10, with 11 bases in between. Germline V lookup: CDR1 SGHTA, CDR2 FQGTGA. CDR3 DNA sequence: TGTGCCAGCAGCTTAAATCCAGCACGGGAGCAGTTCTTC. It encodes CASSLNPAREQFF.

This clonotype was counted at least ten times. The V gene is TRBV3-1, the J gene TRBJ2-7, with 9 bases fitting TRBD2. This CDR3 comprises 15 residues. The ends lost 0 bases at V and 7 bases at J; junction bases unmatched: 7. The germline V gene has CDR1 LGHDT and CDR2 YNNKEL (reference sequence). CDR3 residues: CASSQDVAGVREQYF. CDR3 DNA: TGTGCCAGCAGCCAAGATGTAGCGGGAGTGAGGGAGCAGTACTTC.